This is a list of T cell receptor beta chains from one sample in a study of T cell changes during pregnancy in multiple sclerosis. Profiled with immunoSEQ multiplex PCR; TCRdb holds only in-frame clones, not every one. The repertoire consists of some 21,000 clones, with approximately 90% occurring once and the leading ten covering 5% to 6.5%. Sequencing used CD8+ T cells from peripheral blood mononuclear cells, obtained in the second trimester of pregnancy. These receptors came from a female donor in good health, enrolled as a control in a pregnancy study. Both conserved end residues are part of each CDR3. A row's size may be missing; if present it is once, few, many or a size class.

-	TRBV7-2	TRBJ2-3	CASSVTGSEVPDTQYF
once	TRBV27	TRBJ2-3	CASRRAGGSLDTQYF
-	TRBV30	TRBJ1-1	CAWDRGLGTEAFF
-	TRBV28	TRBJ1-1	CASSPPLTGWTEAFF
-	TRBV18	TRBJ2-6	CASSFGQGVSSGANVLTF
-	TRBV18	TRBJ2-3	CASSPTPGDTQYF
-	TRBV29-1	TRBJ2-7	CSVRTGTYEQYF
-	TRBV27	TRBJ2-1	CASSLISGRAINEQFF
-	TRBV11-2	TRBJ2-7	CASSSRTGYEQYF
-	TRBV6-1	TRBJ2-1	CASSEATGEVNEQFF
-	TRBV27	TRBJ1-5	CASSLQGGYQPQHF
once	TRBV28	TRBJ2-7	CASLAGGYEQYF
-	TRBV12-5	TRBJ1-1	CASGLGGEYTEAFF
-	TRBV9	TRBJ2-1	CASSPGLAGAKDEQFF
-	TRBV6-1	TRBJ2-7	CASSWTGTYEQYF
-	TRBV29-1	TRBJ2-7	CSVGQASASYEQYF
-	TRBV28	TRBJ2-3	CASSLWTPGAGTDTQYF
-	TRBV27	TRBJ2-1	CASSLRVAGMDEQFF
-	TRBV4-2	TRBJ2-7	CASSQATGGSDEQYF
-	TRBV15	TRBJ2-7	CATSRDRGRVGDEQYF
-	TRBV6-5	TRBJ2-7	CASSYGGFGGYEQYF
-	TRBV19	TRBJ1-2	CASSITEGWNYGYTF
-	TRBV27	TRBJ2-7	CASSPWVAGGEYEQYF
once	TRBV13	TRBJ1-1	CASSLVIGSQGMNTEAFF
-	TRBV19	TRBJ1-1	CASSMDSANTEAFF
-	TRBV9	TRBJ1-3	CASSVGGTVGPGNTIYF
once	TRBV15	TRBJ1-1	CATSRPRGDLDEAFF
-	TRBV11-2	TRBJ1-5	CASSVTAYSNQPQHF
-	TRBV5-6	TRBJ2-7	CASSSWGQGAYEQYF
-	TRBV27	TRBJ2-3	CASSGGTDTQYF
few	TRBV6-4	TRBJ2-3	CASSDEGGTDTQYF
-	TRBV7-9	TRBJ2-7	CAGEGTLYEQYF
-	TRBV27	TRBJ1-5	CASSLSYRVLQPQHF
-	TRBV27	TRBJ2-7	CASSAGQGGAYEQYF
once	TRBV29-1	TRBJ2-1	CSVTRQGPGDEQFF
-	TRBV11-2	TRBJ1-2	CASSLDRGRSGYTF
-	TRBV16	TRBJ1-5	CASSHTGLDQPQHF
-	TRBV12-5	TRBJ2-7	CASGLGAGPYEQYF
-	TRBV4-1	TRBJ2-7	CASSLSGRNYEQYF
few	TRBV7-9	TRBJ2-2	CASSLGNRDTGELFF
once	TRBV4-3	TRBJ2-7	CASSPGTGRYEQYF
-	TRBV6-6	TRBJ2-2	CASSHEGTGELFF
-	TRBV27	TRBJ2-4	CASNWTSRRGKNIQYF
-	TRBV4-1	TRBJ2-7	CASSLRLAAAYEQYF